This T cell receptor (beta chain) is drawn from a study of beta chain features in type 1 diabetes. Findings and limits, study-wide: The naive, central memory and Treg TCRB repertoires showed an apparent similarity that was greater among patients than among healthy donors.

In this sample, this clone turned up a few times. Its target is not known. The isolated RNA, all of it, was reverse transcribed, so expressed TCRB transcripts were what got sequenced. Read counts averaged roughly 3.5 million for samples of naive, central memory and regulatory T cells. Using immunoSEQ multiplex PCR, the repertoire was profiled, and TCRdb retains in-frame clones only, with some absent. The data show 200,000 to 250,000 clones, 11% seen once. Germline assignment: CDR1 WNHNN and CDR2 SYGVQD (reference sequence). The CDR3 totals 16 residues. V dropped 2 bases and J dropped 9; count of bases not matched to a gene: 14. Donors contributed one heparinised blood draw apiece, averaging about 120 mL.

The rearrangement joins TRBV10-1 to TRBJ2-7; 9 positions match TRBD1. Sequenced: central memory CD4+ T cells from blood. This sequence originates from a man between 18 and 35 years old in good health. CDR3 nucleotides: TGCGCCAGCAGTGAGCTGCGGACAGGGGCCACCTTAGGGCAGTACTTC. Protein sequence: CASSELRTGATLGQYF.